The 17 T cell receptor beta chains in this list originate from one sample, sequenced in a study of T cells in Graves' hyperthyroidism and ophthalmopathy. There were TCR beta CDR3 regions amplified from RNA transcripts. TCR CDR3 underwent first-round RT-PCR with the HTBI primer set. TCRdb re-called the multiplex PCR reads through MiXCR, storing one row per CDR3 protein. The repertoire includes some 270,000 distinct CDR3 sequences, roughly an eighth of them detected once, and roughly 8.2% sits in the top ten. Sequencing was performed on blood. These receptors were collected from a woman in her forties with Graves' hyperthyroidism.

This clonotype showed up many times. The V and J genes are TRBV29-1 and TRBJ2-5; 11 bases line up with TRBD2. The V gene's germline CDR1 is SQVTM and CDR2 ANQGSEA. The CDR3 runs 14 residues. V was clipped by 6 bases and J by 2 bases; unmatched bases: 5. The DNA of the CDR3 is TGCAGCGTCGGGACTAGCGGAACGCAAGAGACCCAGTACTTC. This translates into CSVGTSGTQETQYF.

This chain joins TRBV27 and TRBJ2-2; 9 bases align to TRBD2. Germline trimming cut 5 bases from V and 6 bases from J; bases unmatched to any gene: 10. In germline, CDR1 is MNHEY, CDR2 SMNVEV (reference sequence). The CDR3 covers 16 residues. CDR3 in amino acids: CASSSYASGTSGELFF. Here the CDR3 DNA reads TGTGCCAGCAGTAGTTATGCTAGCGGGACCTCCGGGGAGCTGTTTTTT.

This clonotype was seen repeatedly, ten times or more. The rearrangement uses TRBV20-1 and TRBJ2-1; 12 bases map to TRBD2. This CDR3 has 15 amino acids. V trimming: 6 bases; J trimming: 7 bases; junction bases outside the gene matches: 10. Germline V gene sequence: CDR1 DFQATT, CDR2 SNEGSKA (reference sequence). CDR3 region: CSARLAGVPTNEQFF. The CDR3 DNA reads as TGCAGTGCCCGACTAGCGGGAGTCCCAACAAATGAGCAGTTCTTC.

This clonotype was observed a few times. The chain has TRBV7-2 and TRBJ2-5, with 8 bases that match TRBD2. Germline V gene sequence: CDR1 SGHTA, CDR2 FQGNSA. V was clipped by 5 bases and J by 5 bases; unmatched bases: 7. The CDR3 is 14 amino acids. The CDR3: CASSLSGSGETQYF. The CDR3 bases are TGTGCCAGCAGCCTCAGCGGGAGCGGGGAGACCCAGTACTTC. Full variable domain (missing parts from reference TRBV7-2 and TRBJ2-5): GAGVSQSPSNKVTEKGKDVELRCDPISGHTALYWYRQSLGQGLEFLIYFQGNSAPDKSGLPSDRFSAERTGGSVSTLTIQRTQQEDSAVYLCASSLSGSGETQYFGPGTRLLVL.

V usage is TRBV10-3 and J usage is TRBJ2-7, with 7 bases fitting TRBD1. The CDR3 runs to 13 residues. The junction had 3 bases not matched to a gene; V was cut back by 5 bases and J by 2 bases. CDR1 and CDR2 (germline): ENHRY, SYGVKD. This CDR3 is CAISRTGTYEQYF. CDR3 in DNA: TGTGCCATCAGTCGGACAGGCACCTACGAGCAGTACTTC.

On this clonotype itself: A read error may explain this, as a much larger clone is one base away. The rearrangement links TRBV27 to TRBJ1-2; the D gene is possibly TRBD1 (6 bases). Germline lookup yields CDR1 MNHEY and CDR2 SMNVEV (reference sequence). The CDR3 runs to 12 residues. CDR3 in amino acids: CATKTGSEGSTF. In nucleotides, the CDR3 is TGTGCCACCAAGACAGGCTCTGAAGGCTCCACCTTC.

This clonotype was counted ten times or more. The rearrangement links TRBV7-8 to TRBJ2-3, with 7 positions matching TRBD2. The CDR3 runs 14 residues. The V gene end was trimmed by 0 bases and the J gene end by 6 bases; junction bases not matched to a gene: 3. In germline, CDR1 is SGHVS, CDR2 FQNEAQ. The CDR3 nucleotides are TGTGCCAGCAGCTTAGCGGGAGGGCGCGATACGCAGTATTTT. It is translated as CASSLAGGRDTQYF.

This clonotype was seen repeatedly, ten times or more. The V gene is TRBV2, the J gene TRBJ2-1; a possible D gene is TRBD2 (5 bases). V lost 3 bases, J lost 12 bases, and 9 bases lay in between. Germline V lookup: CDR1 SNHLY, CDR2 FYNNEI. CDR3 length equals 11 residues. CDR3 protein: CASSEDSSQFF. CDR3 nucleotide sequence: TGTGCCAGCAGTGAGGACTCATCGCAGTTCTTC.

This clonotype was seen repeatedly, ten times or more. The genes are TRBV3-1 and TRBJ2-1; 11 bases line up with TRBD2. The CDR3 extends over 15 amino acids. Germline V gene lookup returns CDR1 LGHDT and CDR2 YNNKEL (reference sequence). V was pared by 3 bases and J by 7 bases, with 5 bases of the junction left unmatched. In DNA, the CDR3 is TGTGCCAGCAGCCAGCTAGCGGGAGGCCAAAATGAGCAGTTCTTC. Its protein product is CASSQLAGGQNEQFF.

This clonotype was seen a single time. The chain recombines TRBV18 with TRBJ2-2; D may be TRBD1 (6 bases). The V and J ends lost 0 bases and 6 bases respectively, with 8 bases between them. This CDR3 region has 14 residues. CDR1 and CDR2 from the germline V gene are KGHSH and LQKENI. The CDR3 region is CASSPPWGPGELFF. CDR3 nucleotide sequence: TGTGCCAGCTCACCACCGTGGGGGCCCGGGGAGCTGTTTTTT. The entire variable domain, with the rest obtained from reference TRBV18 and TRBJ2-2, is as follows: NAGVMQNPRHLVRRRGQEARLRCSPMKGHSHVYWYRQLPEEGLKFMVYLQKENIIDESGMPKERFSAEFPKEGPSILRIQQVVRGDSAAYFCASSPPWGPGELFFGEGSRLTVL.

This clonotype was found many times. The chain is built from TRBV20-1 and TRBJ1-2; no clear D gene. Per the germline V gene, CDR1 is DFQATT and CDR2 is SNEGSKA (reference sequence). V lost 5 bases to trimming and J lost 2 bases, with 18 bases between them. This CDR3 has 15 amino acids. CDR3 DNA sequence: TGCAGTGCTTGGGATCTAAAAAGGGCCAACTATGGCTACACCTTC. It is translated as CSAWDLKRANYGYTF.

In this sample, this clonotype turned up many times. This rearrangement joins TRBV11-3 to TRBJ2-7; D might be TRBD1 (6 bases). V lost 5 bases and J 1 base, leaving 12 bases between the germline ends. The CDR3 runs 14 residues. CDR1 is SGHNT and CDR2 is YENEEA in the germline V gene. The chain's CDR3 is CASSSDRSSYEQYF. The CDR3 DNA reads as TGTGCCAGCAGCAGCGACAGGAGTTCCTACGAGCAGTACTTC. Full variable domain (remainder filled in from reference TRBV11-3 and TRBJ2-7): EAGVVQSPRYKIIEKKQPVAFWCNPISGHNTLYWYLQNLGQGPELLIRYENEEAVDDSQLPKDRFSAERLKGVDSTLKIQPAELGDSAVYLCASSSDRSSYEQYFGPGTRLTVT.

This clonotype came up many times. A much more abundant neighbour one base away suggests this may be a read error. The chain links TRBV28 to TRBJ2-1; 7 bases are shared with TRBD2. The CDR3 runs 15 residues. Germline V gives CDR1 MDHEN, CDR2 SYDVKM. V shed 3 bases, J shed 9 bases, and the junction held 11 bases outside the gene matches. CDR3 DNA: TGTGCCAGCAGTTTGACGGGCGGGAGTCACCCTGAGCAGTTCTTC. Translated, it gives CASSLTGGSHPEQFF.

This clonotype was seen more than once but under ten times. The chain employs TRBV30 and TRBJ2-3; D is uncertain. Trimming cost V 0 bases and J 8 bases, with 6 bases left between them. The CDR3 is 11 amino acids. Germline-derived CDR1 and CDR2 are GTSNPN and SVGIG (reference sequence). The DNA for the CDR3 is TGTGCCTGGAGTGTACAAGTTACGCAGTATTTT. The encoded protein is CAWSVQVTQYF.

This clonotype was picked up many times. CDR3 sequence: CASSDRDRGRMAFF. CDR3 DNA: TGTGCCAGCAGCGACCGGGACAGGGGGAGGATGGCTTTCTTT. The gene calls are TRBV11-2 and TRBJ1-1; TRBD1 matches at 11 bases. Per the germline V gene, CDR1 is SGHAT and CDR2 is FQNNGV. The CDR3 length is 14 residues. The trim removed 5 bases at V and 11 bases at J, leaving 10 bases unmatched.

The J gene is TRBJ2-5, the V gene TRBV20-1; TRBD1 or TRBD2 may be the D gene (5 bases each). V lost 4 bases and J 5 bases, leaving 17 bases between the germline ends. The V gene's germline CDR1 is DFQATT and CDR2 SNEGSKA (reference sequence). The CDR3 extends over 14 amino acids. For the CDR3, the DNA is TGCAGTGCTACTCCCGGGACGGCTCGCGAGACCCAGTACTTC. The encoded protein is CSATPGTARETQYF.

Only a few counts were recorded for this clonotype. Here the CDR3 DNA reads TGTGCCAGCTCACCCCGGACAGGGGGCAATGAGCAGTTCTTC. Translating it yields CASSPRTGGNEQFF. The gene calls are TRBV18 and TRBJ2-1, with 10 bases lining up with TRBD1. J gave up 6 bases and V 3 bases, and 2 bases lay outside the gene matches. The germline V gene encodes CDR1 KGHSH and CDR2 LQKENI. The CDR3 consists of 14 residues.